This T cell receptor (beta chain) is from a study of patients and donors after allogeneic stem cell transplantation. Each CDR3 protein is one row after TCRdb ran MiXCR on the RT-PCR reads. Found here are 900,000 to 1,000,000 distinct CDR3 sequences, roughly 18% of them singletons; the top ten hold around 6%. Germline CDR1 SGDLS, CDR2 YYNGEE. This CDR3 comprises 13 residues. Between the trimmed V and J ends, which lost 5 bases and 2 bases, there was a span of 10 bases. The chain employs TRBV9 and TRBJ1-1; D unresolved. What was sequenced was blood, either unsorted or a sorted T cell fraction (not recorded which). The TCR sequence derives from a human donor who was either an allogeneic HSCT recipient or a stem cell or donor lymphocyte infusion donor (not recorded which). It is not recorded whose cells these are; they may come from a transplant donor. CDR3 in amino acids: CASRRVGNTEAFF. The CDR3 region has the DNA TGTGCCAGCAGAAGAGTAGGTAACACTGAAGCTTTCTTT.